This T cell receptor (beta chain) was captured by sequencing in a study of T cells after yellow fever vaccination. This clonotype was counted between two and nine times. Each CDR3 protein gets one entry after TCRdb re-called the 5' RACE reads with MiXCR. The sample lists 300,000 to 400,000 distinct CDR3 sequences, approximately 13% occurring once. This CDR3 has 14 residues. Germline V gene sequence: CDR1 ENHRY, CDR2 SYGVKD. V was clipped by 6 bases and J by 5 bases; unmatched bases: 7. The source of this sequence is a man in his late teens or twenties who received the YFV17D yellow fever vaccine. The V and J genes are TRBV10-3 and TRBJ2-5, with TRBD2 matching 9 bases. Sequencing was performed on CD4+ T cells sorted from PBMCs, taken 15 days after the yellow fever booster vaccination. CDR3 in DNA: TGTGCCATCAGGGGAGCGGGGGGCGGCGAGACCCAGTACTTC. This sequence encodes CAIRGAGGGETQYF.